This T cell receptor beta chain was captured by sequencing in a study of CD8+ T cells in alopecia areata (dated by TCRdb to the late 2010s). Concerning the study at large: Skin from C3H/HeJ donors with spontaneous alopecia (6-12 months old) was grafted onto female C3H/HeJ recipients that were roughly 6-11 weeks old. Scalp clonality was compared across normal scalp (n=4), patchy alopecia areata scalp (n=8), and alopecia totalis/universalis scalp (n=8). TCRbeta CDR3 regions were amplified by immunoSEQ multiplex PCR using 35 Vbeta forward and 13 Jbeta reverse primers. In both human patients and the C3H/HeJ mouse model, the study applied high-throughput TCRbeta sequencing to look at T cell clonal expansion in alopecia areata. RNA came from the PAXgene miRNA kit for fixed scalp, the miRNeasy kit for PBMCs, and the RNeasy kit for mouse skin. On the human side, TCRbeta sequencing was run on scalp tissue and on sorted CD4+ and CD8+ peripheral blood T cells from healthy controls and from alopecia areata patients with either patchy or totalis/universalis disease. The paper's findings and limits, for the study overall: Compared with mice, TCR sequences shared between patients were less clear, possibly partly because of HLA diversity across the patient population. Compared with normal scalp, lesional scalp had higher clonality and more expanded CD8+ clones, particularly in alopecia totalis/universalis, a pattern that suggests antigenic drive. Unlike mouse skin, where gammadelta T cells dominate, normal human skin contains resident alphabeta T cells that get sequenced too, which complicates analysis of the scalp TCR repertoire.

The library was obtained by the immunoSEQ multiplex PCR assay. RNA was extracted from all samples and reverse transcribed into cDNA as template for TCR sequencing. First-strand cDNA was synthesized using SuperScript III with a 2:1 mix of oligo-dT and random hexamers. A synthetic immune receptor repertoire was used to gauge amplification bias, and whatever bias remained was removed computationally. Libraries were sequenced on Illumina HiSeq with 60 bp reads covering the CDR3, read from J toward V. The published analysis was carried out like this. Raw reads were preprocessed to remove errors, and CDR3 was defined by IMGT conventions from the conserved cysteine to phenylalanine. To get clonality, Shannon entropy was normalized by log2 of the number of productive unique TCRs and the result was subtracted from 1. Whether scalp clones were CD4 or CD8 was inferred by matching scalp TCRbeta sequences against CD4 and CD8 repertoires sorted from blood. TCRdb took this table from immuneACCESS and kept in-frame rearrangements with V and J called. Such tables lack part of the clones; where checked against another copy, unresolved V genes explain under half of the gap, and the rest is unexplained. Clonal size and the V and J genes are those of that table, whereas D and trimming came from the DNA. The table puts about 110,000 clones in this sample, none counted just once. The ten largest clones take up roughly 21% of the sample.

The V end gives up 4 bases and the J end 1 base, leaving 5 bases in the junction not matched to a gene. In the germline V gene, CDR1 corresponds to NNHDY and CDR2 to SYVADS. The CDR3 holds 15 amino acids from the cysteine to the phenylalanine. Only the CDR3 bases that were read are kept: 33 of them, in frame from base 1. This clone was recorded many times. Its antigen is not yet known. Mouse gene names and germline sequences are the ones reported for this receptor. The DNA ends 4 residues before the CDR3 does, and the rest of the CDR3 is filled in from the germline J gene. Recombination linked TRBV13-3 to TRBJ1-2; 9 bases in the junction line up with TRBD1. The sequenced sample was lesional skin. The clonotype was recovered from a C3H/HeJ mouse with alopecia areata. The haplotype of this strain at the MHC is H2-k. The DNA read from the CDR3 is TGTGCCAGCAGTCCACAGGGGGCGAGAAACTCC. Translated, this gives CASSPQGARNS. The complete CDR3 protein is CASSPQGARNSDYTF.